Sequencing of this TCR beta chain was carried out in a study of blood T cell repertoires in COVID-19. Profiled with immunoSEQ multiplex PCR; TCRdb holds only in-frame clones, not every one. The sample comprises under 450,000 clones, around 91% of which are singletons, and about 1.4% rests with the top ten. The specimen sequenced was peripheral blood. The receptor comes from a woman in her 40s with COVID-19, enrolled during active disease.

As DNA, the CDR3 is TGTGCCAGCAGCCAAGGCGGGGGACAGGGAGGACTCTATGGCTACACCTTC. Translating gives CASSQGGGQGGLYGYTF. The rearrangement links TRBV3-1 (or the pseudogene TRBV3-2) to TRBJ1-2, with 9 positions matching TRBD1. The CDR3 covers 17 residues. The V gene's germline CDR1 is LGHDT and CDR2 YNNKEL (reference sequence). V gave up 1 base and J gave up 4 bases; unmatched junction bases: 10.